The following is a T cell receptor (beta chain) sequence with its context. Its cognate antigen is unknown. These data belong to a study of CD8+ T cells in alopecia areata. In the study overall: Patients in the treated group were given tofacitinib by mouth, 5 to 10 mg twice a day.

The CDR3 extends over 11 amino acids. Trimming cost V 5 bases and J 3 bases, with 5 bases left between them. The germline gives CDR1 GTSNPN, CDR2 SVGIG (reference sequence). General study results and limits: Among patients, TCR sharing was less clear than in mice, a difference possibly due in part to HLA diversity in the patient population.

As part of sample collection, lesional scalp punch biopsies and peripheral blood were taken from alopecia areata patients. CD4+ and CD8+ T cells were sorted from PBMCs. Following extraction, RNA underwent reverse transcription to cDNA, which served as the sequencing template. Sequencing was performed with immunoSEQ multiplex PCR; in TCRdb, only in-frame clones are kept and a portion is missing. The sample lists 150,000 to 200,000 clones, about 63% occurring once. The sequencing here drew on CD4+ T cells sorted from blood, taken at week 0. The chain has TRBV30 and TRBJ2-1; D is unclear. This TCR derives from a human donor with alopecia areata. The chain's CDR3 is CAWDGYNEQFF. CDR3 DNA: TGTGCCTGGGACGGCTACAATGAGCAGTTCTTC.